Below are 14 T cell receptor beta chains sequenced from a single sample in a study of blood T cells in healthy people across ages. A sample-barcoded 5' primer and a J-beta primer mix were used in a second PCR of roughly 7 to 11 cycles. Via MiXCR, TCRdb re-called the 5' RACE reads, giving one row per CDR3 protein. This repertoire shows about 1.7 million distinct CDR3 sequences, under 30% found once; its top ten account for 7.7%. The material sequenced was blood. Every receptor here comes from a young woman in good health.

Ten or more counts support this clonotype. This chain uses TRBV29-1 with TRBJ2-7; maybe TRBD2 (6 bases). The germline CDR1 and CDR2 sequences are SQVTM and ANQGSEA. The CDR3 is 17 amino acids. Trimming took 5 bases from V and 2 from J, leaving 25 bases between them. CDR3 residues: CSVSESGFRNYPYEQYF. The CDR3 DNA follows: TGCAGCGTTTCAGAGAGCGGGTTTCGGAATTACCCCTACGAGCAGTACTTC.

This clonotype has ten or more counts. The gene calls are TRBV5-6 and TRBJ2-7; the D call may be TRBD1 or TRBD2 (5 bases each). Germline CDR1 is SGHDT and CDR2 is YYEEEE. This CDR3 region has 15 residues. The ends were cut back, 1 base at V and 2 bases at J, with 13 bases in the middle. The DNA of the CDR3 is TGTGCCAGCAGCTTGAATGGGGGTCCCCCCTACGAGCAGTACTTC. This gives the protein CASSLNGGPPYEQYF.

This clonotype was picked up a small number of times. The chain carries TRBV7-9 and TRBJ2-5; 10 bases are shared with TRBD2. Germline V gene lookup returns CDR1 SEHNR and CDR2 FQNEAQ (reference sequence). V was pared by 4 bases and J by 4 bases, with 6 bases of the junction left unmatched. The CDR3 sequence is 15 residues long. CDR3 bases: TGTGCCAGCAGCTCTAGCGGGGGATGGGCAGAGACCCAGTACTTC. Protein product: CASSSSGGWAETQYF.

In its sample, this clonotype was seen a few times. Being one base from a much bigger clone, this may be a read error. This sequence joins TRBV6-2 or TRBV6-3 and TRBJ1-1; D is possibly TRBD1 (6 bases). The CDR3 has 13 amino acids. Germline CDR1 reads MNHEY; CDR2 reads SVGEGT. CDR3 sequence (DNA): TGTGCCGGCAGTCGACAGGAGAACACTGAAGCTTTCTTT. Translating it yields CAGSRQENTEAFF.

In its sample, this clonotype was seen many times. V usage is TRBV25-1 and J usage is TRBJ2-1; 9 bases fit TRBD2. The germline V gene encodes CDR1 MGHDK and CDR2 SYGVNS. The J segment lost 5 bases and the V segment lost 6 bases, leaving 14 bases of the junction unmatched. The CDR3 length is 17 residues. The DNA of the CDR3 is TGTGCCAGCAGGAGAGAGGGCGGGAGGGTCGTCAACAATGAGCAGTTCTTC. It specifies CASRREGGRVVNNEQFF.

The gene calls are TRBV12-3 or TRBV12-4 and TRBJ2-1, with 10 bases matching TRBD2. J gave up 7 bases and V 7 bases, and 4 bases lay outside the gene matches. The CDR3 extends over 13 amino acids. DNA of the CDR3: TGTGCCAGCAACACTAGCGGGGTTAATGAGCAGTTCTTC. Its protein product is CASNTSGVNEQFF.

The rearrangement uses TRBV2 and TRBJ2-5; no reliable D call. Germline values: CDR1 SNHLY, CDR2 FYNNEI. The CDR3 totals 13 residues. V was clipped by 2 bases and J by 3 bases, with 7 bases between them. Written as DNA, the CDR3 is TGTGCCAGCAGTGAATTTCTCGAAGAGACCCAGTACTTC. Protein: CASSEFLEETQYF.

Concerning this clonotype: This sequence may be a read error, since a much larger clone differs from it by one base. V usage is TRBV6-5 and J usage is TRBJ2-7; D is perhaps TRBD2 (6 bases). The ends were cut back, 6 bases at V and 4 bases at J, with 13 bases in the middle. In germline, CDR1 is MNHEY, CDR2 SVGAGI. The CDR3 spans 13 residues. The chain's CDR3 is CASRERLGYEQYF. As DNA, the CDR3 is TGTGCCAGCAGGGAACGACTAGGATACGAGCAGTACTTC.

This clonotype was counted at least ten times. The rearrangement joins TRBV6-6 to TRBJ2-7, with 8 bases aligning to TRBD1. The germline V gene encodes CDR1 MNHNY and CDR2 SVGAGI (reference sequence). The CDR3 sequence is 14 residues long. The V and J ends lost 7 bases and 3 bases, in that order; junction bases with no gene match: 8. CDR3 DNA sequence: TGTGCCAGCACTTCGGACAGGGACAACTACGAGCAGTACTTC. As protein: CASTSDRDNYEQYF.

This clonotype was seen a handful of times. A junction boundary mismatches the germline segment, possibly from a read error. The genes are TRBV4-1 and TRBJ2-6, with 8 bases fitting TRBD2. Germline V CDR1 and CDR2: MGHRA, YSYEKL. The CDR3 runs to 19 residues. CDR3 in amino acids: CASNQDRRGVHSGASVLTF. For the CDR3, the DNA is TGCGCCAGCAACCAAGATCGGCGGGGGGTTCACTCTGGGGCCAGCGTCCTGACTTTC.

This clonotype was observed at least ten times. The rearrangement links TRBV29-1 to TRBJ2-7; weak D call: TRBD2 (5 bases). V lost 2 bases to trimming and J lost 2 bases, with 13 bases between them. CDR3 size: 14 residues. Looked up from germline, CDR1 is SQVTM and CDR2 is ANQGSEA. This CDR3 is CSVELRDATYEQYF. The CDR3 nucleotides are TGCAGCGTTGAACTCCGGGATGCGACCTACGAGCAGTACTTC.

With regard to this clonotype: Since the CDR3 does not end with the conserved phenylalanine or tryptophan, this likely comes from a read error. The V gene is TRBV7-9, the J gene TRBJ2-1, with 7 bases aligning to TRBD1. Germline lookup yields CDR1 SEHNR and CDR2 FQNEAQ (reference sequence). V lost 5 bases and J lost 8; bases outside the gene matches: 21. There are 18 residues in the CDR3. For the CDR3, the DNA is TGTGCCAGCAGCCAACCCCGACGAGGGGGCCCCCGGAGCGATGAGCAGTTCGTC. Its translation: CASSQPRRGGPRSDEQFV.

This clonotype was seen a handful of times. CDR3: CAKKEGGYTF. CDR3 coding DNA: TGCGCCAAAAAAGAGGGGGGCTACACCTTC. The chain is built from TRBV5-1 and TRBJ1-2; maybe TRBD1 (5 bases). Germline loops: CDR1 SGHRS, CDR2 YFSETQ. CDR3 size: 10 residues. V was pared by 9 bases and J by 8 bases, with 11 bases between. Full variable domain (outside the CDR3, taken from reference TRBV5-1 and TRBJ1-2): KAGVTQTPRYLIKTRGQQVTLSCSPISGHRSVSWYQQTPGQGLQFLFEYFSETQRNKGNFPGRFSGRQFSNSRSEMNVSTLELGDSALYLCAKKEGGYTFGSGTRLTVV.

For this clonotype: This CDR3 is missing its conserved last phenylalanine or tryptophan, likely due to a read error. The CDR3 here is CSSVGLNTEAFC. The DNA for the CDR3 is TGCAGCTCTGTCGGGTTGAACACTGAAGCTTTCTGT. This sequence joins TRBV29-1 and TRBJ1-1, with D unclear. This CDR3 is 12 amino acids long. V was cut by 8 bases and J by 0 bases, with 10 bases left in between. Germline CDR1 and CDR2: SQVTM and ANQGSEA.